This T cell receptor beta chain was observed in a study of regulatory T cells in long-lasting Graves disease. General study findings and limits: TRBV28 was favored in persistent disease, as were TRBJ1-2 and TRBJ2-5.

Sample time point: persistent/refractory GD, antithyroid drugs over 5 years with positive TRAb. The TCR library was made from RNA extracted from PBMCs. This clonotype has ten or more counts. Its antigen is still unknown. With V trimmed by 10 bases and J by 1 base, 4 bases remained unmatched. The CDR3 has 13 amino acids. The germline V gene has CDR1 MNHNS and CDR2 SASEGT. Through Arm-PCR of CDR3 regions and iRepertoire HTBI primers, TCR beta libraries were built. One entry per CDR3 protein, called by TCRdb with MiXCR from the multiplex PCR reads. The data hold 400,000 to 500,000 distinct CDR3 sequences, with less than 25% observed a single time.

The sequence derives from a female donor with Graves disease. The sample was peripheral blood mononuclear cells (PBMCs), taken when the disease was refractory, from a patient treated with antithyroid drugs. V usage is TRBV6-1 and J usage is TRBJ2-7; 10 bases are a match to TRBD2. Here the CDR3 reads CATRTSGSYEQYF. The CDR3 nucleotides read TGTGCCACCCGGACTAGCGGTTCCTACGAGCAGTACTTC.